The 27 T cell receptor beta chains below were found in one sample sequenced in a study of cytomegalovirus exposure and HLA in healthy donors. With 60 Vbeta and 13 Jbeta primers, the PCR was carried out. Data came from immunoSEQ multiplex PCR; TCRdb stores just in-frame clones and leaves some out. This table has under 170,000 clones, roughly 77% appearing once. The sequenced sample consisted of PBMCs. The receptors were gathered from a human donor in good health.

The gene calls are TRBV4-3 and TRBJ2-3; perhaps TRBD1 as D (5 bases). Germline V gene data show CDR1 as LGHNA and CDR2 as YSLEER. V was trimmed by 0 bases and J by 2 bases, leaving 9 bases between them. CDR3 length equals 15 residues. CDR3 region: CASSQDRGSTDTQYF. For the CDR3, the DNA is TGCGCCAGCAGCCAAGATAGGGGTTCCACAGATACGCAGTATTTT.

Only a few counts were recorded for this clone. The V call is TRBV19, the J call TRBJ1-2, with D uncertain. Germline CDR1 is LNHDA and CDR2 is SQIVND (reference sequence). V lost 8 bases and J 7 bases, leaving 14 bases between the germline ends. The CDR3 runs 12 residues. The CDR3 DNA reads TGTGCCAGTTTTAGCGGGTTAGGTGGCTACACCTTC. Its protein product is CASFSGLGGYTF. Combining the CDR3 with reference TRBV19 and TRBJ1-2 gives the whole variable domain DGGITQSPKYLFRKEGQNVTLSCEQNLNHDAMYWYRQDPGQGLRLIYYSQIVNDFQKGDIAEGYSVSREKKESFPLTVTSAQKNPTAFYLCASFSGLGGYTFGSGTRLTVV.

J is TRBJ2-7 and V is TRBV6-1; the D gene is possibly TRBD2 (5 bases). V lost 0 bases and J 5 bases, leaving 11 bases between the germline ends. The CDR3 totals 14 residues. Germline CDR1 and CDR2: MNHNS and SASEGT. The CDR3 region is CASSEAVPGNEQYF. CDR3 nucleotide sequence: TGTGCCAGCAGTGAAGCTGTCCCGGGGAACGAGCAGTACTTC.

This CDR3 reads CASSQGTGMVSEQYF. The CDR3 nucleotides are TGCGCCAGCAGCCAAGGCACAGGCATGGTGTCCGAGCAGTACTTC. The chain has TRBV4-3 and TRBJ2-7, with a weak D call TRBD1 (5 bases). The CDR3 has 15 amino acids. Germline V gene data show CDR1 as LGHNA and CDR2 as YSLEER. V lost 1 base, J lost 6 bases, and 16 bases lay in between.

The chain carries TRBV6-5 and TRBJ2-1; 7 bases map to TRBD1. CDR1 is MNHEY, CDR2 SVGAGI, per germline. Trimming cost V 5 bases and J 6 bases; bases outside gene matches: 10. This CDR3 has 15 amino acids. CDR3 sequence reads: CASSTILTGFNEQFF. The CDR3 region has the DNA TGTGCCAGCAGTACGATACTGACAGGGTTCAATGAGCAGTTCTTC.

The chain carries TRBV5-4 and TRBJ1-2, with D maybe TRBD1 (6 bases). The CDR3 is 17 amino acids. Per germline, CDR1 SGHNT and CDR2 YYREEE (reference sequence). Trimming removed 0 bases from V and 7 bases from J, with 22 bases in between. CDR3 sequence (DNA): TGTGCCAGCAGCTTGGCGGACATACAGGGCCTCTTGCTTGGCTACACCTTC. Its protein product is CASSLADIQGLLLGYTF.

To note about this clone: At one end, the junction sequence differs from germline, possibly due to a read error. CDR3 region: CASSEPPTDSF. The CDR3 DNA sequence: TGTGCCAGCAGTGAACCACCTACGGACTCCTTC. The chain is built from TRBV6-1 and TRBJ1-2; D remains ambiguous. Per the germline V gene, CDR1 is MNHNS and CDR2 is SASEGT. There are 11 residues in the CDR3.

The rearrangement joins TRBV19 to TRBJ1-5; 9 bases map to TRBD1. Per germline, CDR1 LNHDA and CDR2 SQIVND (reference sequence). J lost 3 bases, V lost 3 bases, and 3 bases had no gene match. The CDR3 length is 15 residues. DNA of the CDR3: TGTGCCAGTAGTATCCGGGACAGGGTCAATCAGCCCCAGCATTTT. Residues: CASSIRDRVNQPQHF. Filled out from reference TRBV19 and TRBJ1-5, the complete variable domain reads DGGITQSPKYLFRKEGQNVTLSCEQNLNHDAMYWYRQDPGQGLRLIYYSQIVNDFQKGDIAEGYSVSREKKESFPLTVTSAQKNPTAFYLCASSIRDRVNQPQHFGDGTRLSIL.

This clone occurred once. V gene TRBV7-2 combines with J gene TRBJ1-4; unclear D gene. Germline V gene data show CDR1 as SGHTA and CDR2 as FQGNSA. The CDR3 is made up of 13 amino acids. Trimming stripped 2 bases from V and 2 bases from J, with 3 bases between. CDR3 amino acids: CASSLQTNEKLFF. CDR3 DNA sequence: TGTGCCAGCAGCTTACAGACTAATGAAAAACTGTTTTTT.

The chain carries TRBV13 and TRBJ2-5, with D possibly matching TRBD2 (6 bases). The DNA end is more similar to TRBJ2-7, so the J call may be wrong. Looked up from germline, CDR1 is PRHDT and CDR2 is FYEKMQ (reference sequence). There are 13 residues in the CDR3. The CDR3 DNA follows: TGTGCCAGCAGAAGGAGGGGCGGGAACGAGCAGTACTTC. This gives the protein CASRRRGGNEQYF.

The V gene is TRBV28, the J gene TRBJ2-7; maybe TRBD1 (5 bases). From germline, CDR1 is MDHEN and CDR2 SYDVKM. The CDR3 sequence is 13 residues long. Trimming removed 3 bases at V and 4 bases at J, with 10 bases between. The CDR3 protein is CASSFPDRYEQYF. CDR3 nucleotides: TGTGCCAGCAGTTTTCCTGACAGATACGAGCAGTACTTC.

The V gene is TRBV28, the J gene TRBJ1-1; 9 nucleotides line up with TRBD1. Trimming at V came to 9 bases and at J to 8 bases, leaving 13 bases not matched to a gene. Germline V gives CDR1 MDHEN, CDR2 SYDVKM. This CDR3 is 14 amino acids long. The CDR3 nucleotides are TGTGCCAGTACTACGGCGGACAGGGGCCGCGAAGCTTTCTTT. It encodes CASTTADRGREAFF.

In the case of this clone: One end of the junction does not line up with germline, which may come from a read error. This chain uses TRBV5-6 with TRBJ1-2, with D hard to call. Looked up from germline, CDR1 is SGHDT and CDR2 is YYEEEE. The CDR3 spans 14 residues. CDR3 protein: CASSLGSTNYGYPF. DNA of the CDR3: TGTGCCAGCAGCTTGGGATCTACTAACTATGGCTACCCCTTC.

A note on this clone: Other DNA sequences from this sample encode an identical CDR3 as well. The chain links TRBV27 to TRBJ2-3, with 9 bases fitting TRBD2. Germline lookup yields CDR1 MNHEY and CDR2 SMNVEV (reference sequence). The CDR3 sequence is 17 residues long. V shed 3 bases and J 7 bases; nucleotides not matched to a gene: 14. The CDR3 coding sequence is TGTGCCAGCAGTTTTAAAGGTGCGGGAGGGTTCGAGTATACGCAGTATTTT. Its translation is CASSFKGAGGFEYTQYF.

The rearrangement links TRBV7-3 to TRBJ2-7; 8 bases fit TRBD2. The CDR3 consists of 15 residues. CDR1 is SGHTA, CDR2 FQGTGA, per germline. Trimming removed 5 bases from V and 2 bases from J; junction bases left unmatched: 8. The DNA of the CDR3 is TGTGCCAGCAGCCCAAGCGGGAGCGTCGCCTACGAGCAGTACTTC. Its protein is CASSPSGSVAYEQYF.

The rearrangement links TRBV4-1 to TRBJ2-7; tentatively, D is TRBD1 (5 bases). V lost 2 bases and J lost 3, with 17 bases in between. The CDR3 spans 16 residues. Germline V gene data show CDR1 as MGHRA and CDR2 as YSYEKL. CDR3 coding DNA: TGCGCCAGCAGCCAACTCATGGGGCAACCAGACTACGAGCAGTACTTC. Translating it yields CASSQLMGQPDYEQYF.

This clone was seen a handful of times. V gene TRBV6-5 combines with J gene TRBJ2-7; perhaps TRBD2 as D (6 bases). This CDR3 has 13 amino acids. The V gene lost 11 bases and the J gene lost 5 bases, with 19 bases spanning the gap. CDR1 MNHEY and CDR2 SVGAGI come from the germline V gene. As DNA, the CDR3 is TGTGCCGTCTCAGGGAGGTTCGGGAACGAGCAGTACTTC. Translation: CAVSGRFGNEQYF.

This clone was observed a handful of times. V is TRBV6-1 and J is TRBJ2-7, with D perhaps TRBD2 (5 bases). Germline lookup yields CDR1 MNHNS and CDR2 SASEGT. V was trimmed by 4 bases and J by 1 base, leaving 14 bases between them. The CDR3 loop spans 15 amino acids. This chain's CDR3 is CASSVISARSYEQYF. The CDR3 DNA reads TGTGCCAGCAGTGTTATTAGCGCCAGATCCTACGAGCAGTACTTC.

The DNA of the CDR3 is TGTGCCAGCAGCCAAGATAACGGGGCAGGGGGATATGGCTACACCTTC. Protein: CASSQDNGAGGYGYTF. The genes are TRBV4-2 and TRBJ1-2, with TRBD1 matching over 7 bases. Germline V lookup: CDR1 LGHNA, CDR2 YNFKEQ. This CDR3 region has 16 residues. The V segment lost 0 bases and the J segment 5 bases; nucleotides outside the gene matches: 9.

As concerns this clone: A read error is likely, as this CDR3 ends without the conserved phenylalanine or tryptophan. This chain links TRBV27 with TRBJ1-1; 7 bases align to TRBD1. Germline CDR1 is MNHEY and CDR2 is SMNVEV (reference sequence). With 2 bases clipped from V and 1 base from J, the junction kept 13 bases outside the gene matches. The CDR3 extends over 18 amino acids. The CDR3 region has the DNA TGTGCCAGCAGTTTACTGGGACAGAGAAAGTTAAAGAACACTGAAGCTTTCCTT. This translates into CASSLLGQRKLKNTEAFL.

The CDR3 reads CASSVDEGWVTPLHF. The DNA for the CDR3 is TGTGCCAGCAGCGTAGATGAGGGATGGGTAACACCCCTCCACTTT. The chain is built from TRBV9 and TRBJ1-6; no clear D gene. Germline V CDR1 and CDR2: SGDLS, YYNGEE. Trimming took 0 bases from V and 11 from J, leaving 15 bases between them. The CDR3 length is 15 residues.

CDR3 protein: CASSYRGLFEKLFF. In nucleotides, the CDR3 is TGTGCCAGTAGTTACAGGGGGTTATTTGAAAAACTGTTTTTT. The gene calls are TRBV19 and TRBJ1-4; 8 bases line up with TRBD1. Unmatched junction bases numbered 6, after V lost 5 bases and J lost 7 bases. The germline V gene encodes CDR1 LNHDA and CDR2 SQIVND (reference sequence). The CDR3 contains 14 residues.

The chain combines TRBV7-9 with TRBJ2-7, with unresolved D. The germline gives CDR1 SEHNR, CDR2 FQNEAQ (reference sequence). The length of the CDR3 is 11 residues. V lost 5 bases and J 3 bases, leaving 5 bases between the germline ends. The CDR3 protein is CASSIRYEQYF. The CDR3 nucleotides are TGTGCCAGCAGCATCCGCTACGAGCAGTACTTC.

The chain has TRBV6-5 and TRBJ2-2; possible D gene TRBD2, 5 bases. The germline V and J ends were trimmed by 0 bases and 6 bases, with 14 bases remaining between them. The germline CDR1 and CDR2 sequences are MNHEY and SVGAGI. The CDR3 totals 16 residues. DNA for the CDR3: TGTGCCAGCAGTTACTCCCCACTAGTTGGGGCCGGGGAGCTGTTTTTT. Translated, it gives CASSYSPLVGAGELFF.

V gene TRBV27 combines with J gene TRBJ2-7; 7 nucleotides line up with TRBD2. Per germline, CDR1 MNHEY and CDR2 SMNVEV (reference sequence). The length of the CDR3 is 14 residues. J was trimmed by 4 bases and V by 5 bases; bases with no gene match: 8. In nucleotides, the CDR3 is TGTGCCAGCAGTCCTAGACTAGCAGGATACGAGCAGTACTTC. The encoded protein is CASSPRLAGYEQYF.

The V and J genes are TRBV10-3 and TRBJ2-3; TRBD1 might be the D (5 bases). Trimming took off 6 bases at V and 5 bases at J, with 18 bases between the two ends. The germline V gene has CDR1 ENHRY and CDR2 SYGVKD. The CDR3 length is 15 residues. DNA of the CDR3: TGTGCCATCAGCCCTGGGCTAGGGGCAGTAGATACGCAGTATTTT. Amino acids: CAISPGLGAVDTQYF.

The chain links TRBV5-4 to TRBJ2-5; TRBD1 is a possible D gene (5 bases). The CDR3 is made up of 16 amino acids. Per germline, CDR1 SGHNT and CDR2 YYREEE (reference sequence). V lost 3 bases to trimming and J lost 4 bases, with 19 bases between them. CDR3 region: CASSYRQPGLGETQYF. CDR3 DNA sequence: TGTGCCAGCAGCTATAGACAGCCTGGCCTCGGAGAGACCCAGTACTTC.